The sequence of this T cell receptor beta chain was determined in a study of siplizumab effects on memory and regulatory T cells. In each sample, about 100,000 TCR templates were assayed. Sequencing used immunoSEQ multiplex PCR; TCRdb keeps in-frame clones, though not all of them. Of some 88,000 clones in the sample, 85% to 90% are singletons; the top ten hold about 15%. The length of the CDR3 is 18 residues. Germline CDR1 and CDR2: SGHNT and YYREEE (reference sequence). Specimen: CD4+ T cells sorted from blood. The chain employs TRBV5-4 and TRBJ2-5; 9 positions agree with TRBD2. The DNA end is a closer match to TRBJ2-7, so the J assignment may be wrong. The origin of this receptor is a human donor in good health. The CDR3 bases are TGTGCCAGCAGCTTGGAGACTAGCGGACTTATTGAAGCCTACGAGCAGTACTTC. Its translation is CASSLETSGLIEAYEQYF.